Sequencing of this T cell receptor beta chain was carried out in a study of blood T cell repertoires in COVID-19. About the research overall: COVID-19 samples collected from the United States, Italy and Spain covered acute and convalescent phases.

Seattle-derived patients entered the study during active infection and were followed longitudinally. Germline CDR1 is SGHRS and CDR2 is YFSETQ. The trim removed 4 bases at V and 0 bases at J, leaving 6 bases unmatched. This CDR3 region has 17 residues. TCRdb's copy holds only in-frame clones and misses some; the assay was immunoSEQ multiplex PCR. The sample has over 60,000 clones, approximately 84% seen once. The TCR comes from a man over 45 with COVID-19, enrolled during active disease. Sequenced sample: peripheral blood. The J gene is TRBJ2-3, the V gene TRBV5-1; 12 bases match TRBD2. In DNA form, the CDR3 reads TGCGCCAGCAGCACCCGGACTAGCGGGGCCAGCACAGATACGCAGTATTTT. It translates to CASSTRTSGASTDTQYF. Full variable domain (rest looked up from reference TRBV5-1 and TRBJ2-3): KAGVTQTPRYLIKTRGQQVTLSCSPISGHRSVSWYQQTPGQGLQFLFEYFSETQRNKGNFPGRFSGRQFSNSRSEMNVSTLELGDSALYLCASSTRTSGASTDTQYFGPGTRLTVL.